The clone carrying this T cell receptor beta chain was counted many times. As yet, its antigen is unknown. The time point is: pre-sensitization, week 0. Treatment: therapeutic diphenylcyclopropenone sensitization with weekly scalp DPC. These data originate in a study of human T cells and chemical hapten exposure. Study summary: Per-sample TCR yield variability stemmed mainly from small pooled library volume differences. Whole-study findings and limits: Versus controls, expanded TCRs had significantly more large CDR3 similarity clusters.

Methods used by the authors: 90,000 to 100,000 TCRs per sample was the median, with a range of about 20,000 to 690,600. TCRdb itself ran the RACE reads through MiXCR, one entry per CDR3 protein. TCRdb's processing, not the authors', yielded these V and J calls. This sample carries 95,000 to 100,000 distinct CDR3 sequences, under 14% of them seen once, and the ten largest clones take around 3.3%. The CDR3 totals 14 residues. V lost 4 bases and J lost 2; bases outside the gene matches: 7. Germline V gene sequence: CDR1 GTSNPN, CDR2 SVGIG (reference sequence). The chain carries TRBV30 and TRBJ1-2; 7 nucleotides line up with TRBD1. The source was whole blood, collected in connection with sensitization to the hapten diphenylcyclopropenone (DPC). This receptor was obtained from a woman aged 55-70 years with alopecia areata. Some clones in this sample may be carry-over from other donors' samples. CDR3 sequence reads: CAWKPGQTNYGYTF. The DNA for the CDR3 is TGTGCCTGGAAGCCGGGACAGACAAACTATGGCTACACCTTC.